What follows describes a single T cell receptor beta chain. No cognate antigen has been identified for it. Base qualities are not at hand, and no much larger clone is one base apart. V gives up 4 bases and J gives up 7 bases, and the segment between their germline ends measures 17 bases. The CDR3 has 14 amino acids, counting the end cysteine and phenylalanine. Only the CDR3 DNA is retained, 42 bases long and in frame from the first base. Taken from the germline V gene (reference sequence), the CDR1 and CDR2 loops are GTSNPN and SVGIG. These data are taken from a study of cytomegalovirus exposure and HLA in healthy donors (dated by TCRdb to about 2017). About the investigation overall: An earlier analysis of more than 550 of the donors reported about 260 Gb of sequence data and 100 million to 120 million unique TCR beta sequences obtained from around 180 million T cells. The study combined high-throughput TCR immunosequencing, statistical association of individual TCRs with disease status, and machine learning to predict cytomegalovirus infection status. An earlier analysis of roughly 580 of the donors used high-throughput TCR beta sequencing to judge whether each TCR beta V gene segment behaved as functional or pseudogenic. Every repertoire in the discovery cohort had been generated on one and the same sequencing platform. Because of strong linkage in the cohort, a few DR-DQ haplotypes were treated as single units for association and clustering. Besides the first cohort of approximately 710 subjects, a separate validation cohort made up of 95 to 150 different subjects was used. A later analysis re-examined previously published TCR beta repertoires from just over 650 donors and added high-resolution HLA genotyping to investigate patterns of TCR occurrence. The genetic ancestry cluster associated with self-reported Caucasian donors included about four fifths of the 350 to 500 genotyped donors. The study aimed to test whether cataloging public T cell receptors could reveal signatures of past pathogen exposure. Among roughly 400 genotyped donors of the cohort, an average of around 220,000 unique TCR beta nucleotide sequences was sequenced per donor, of which about 18% were non-productive. Typing coverage differed by locus: A, B, C, DRB1 and DQB1 were typed in roughly 620-630 donors, DQA1 in 500 to 550, DPA1 in 600 to 610, and DPB1 in roughly 470. Donor age, sex, ethnicity and CMV serostatus were collected together with the repertoire data. HLA typing covered class I and class II loci at four-digit resolution. The study used immunosequencing to profile the T cell repertoires of approximately 630 subjects and linked those repertoires to cytomegalovirus serostatus. Rather than drawing on any new phenotypic data, the later analysis identified candidate immune exposures from TCR beta sequences and the way those sequences occurred across donors. In a later genetic analysis, genome-wide SNP genotypes for about three fifths of the roughly 670 donors were used, and that subset was treated as a discovery cohort. Roughly 300 gigabases of sequencing data and approximately 85 million unique TCR sequences were included in an early release covering several hundred HLA-typed donors. What the research found in general, with its limitations: A cluster of highly shared sequence variants was judged likely to represent a technical artifact of the sequencing pipeline. According to a later genetic analysis, donors in an Asian-associated ancestry cluster had fewer N-insertions in productive TCRs than the roughly 660-donor mean. A few of the identified cytomegalovirus-associated TCR beta chains were confirmed in vitro to be specific for cytomegalovirus antigens. The study gave a list of over 150 TCR beta chains associated with cytomegalovirus. A later analysis found that TCR association rates varied across HLA loci, with DRB1 alleles showing the most associated TCRs and HLA-C alleles the fewest. Because some donors lacked HLA typing at each locus, the association tests relied only on the typed subset. In an earlier analysis of about 540 of the donors, most TCR beta V segments were observed in productive rearrangements about 90% or about 30% of the time, broadly matching IMGT annotations. Only TCR beta chains were sequenced in this cohort, and the absence of alpha or paired-chain data limited detectable features. Correlated functional status among segregating V segments might reflect linkage disequilibrium, but an unknown experimental factor could not be ruled out. V-gene and J-gene trimming of TCR beta chains was associated with a missense DCLRE1C variant in a later genetic analysis, and the association was replicated in an independent cohort. According to the authors, the approach could potentially be generalized to other disease states and immunological phenotypes. Compared with equally common non-associated chains, HLA-associated TCR beta chains in a later analysis were more clonally expanded and had lower generation probabilities. Cytomegalovirus status was reported to be diagnosed by the classifier with high specificity and sensitivity in both the original and validation cohorts. A further reported finding was that TCR beta sequences accurately predicted the HLA-A and HLA-B alleles for most subjects in the first cohort. Most CMV-associated TCR beta chains appeared to be HLA-restricted in a later analysis, and the HLA associations seemed to be driven largely by CMV exposure. A later analysis reported that several top co-occurrence clusters appeared linked to parvovirus B19, influenza, CMV and Epstein-Barr virus. Sequencing depth was assumed to be roughly uniform across donors in the presence/absence analyses, though that assumption may not hold. Most TCR sequences were observed very rarely across donors, whereas some public TCRs were present in many individuals. When HLA alleles, especially DR and DQ, strongly co-occurred, attributing TCR associations to individual alleles was difficult. Because counts were too low, seventeen rarely observed V segments, including chromosome 9 orphons, were left out of the earlier analysis of several hundred of the donors. At a false discovery rate of 0.05, a later analysis linked under 20,000 TCR beta sequences to specific HLA alleles. For the cohort, immune exposure information was limited to CMV serostatus. Because the 87-base-pair reads could not distinguish some IMGT-functional V segments, including TRBV6-2 and TRBV6-3, those segments were excluded.

Libraries came from the immunoSEQ multiplex PCR assay. A mixture of 60 forward primers for TCR Vbeta segments and 13 reverse primers for TCR Jbeta segments was used in the multiplex PCR. A multiplex PCR assay on genomic DNA amplified the CDR3 region of rearranged TCR beta genes. Amplified TCR beta libraries were sequenced as 87-base-pair reads on the Illumina HiSeq System. Turning to the authors' computational methods: A later analysis counted 75 million to 100 million unique TCR beta chains across the approximately 700 repertoires, and about 10 million of these chains were shared by at least two donors. A nearest-neighbor algorithm error-corrected the raw reads and collapsed the reads into unique sequences, merging closely related sequences to remove PCR and sequencing errors. To assign V, D and J gene segments, CDR3 sequences were aligned to IMGT reference sequences. For a sequence to be retained, at least a six-nucleotide match to both a V gene segment and a J gene segment was required. Rearrangements were classified as productive when the CDR3 lacked stop codons and remained in frame with V and J, and all other rearrangements were classified as non-productive. Following IMGT convention, CDR3 was defined as the stretch from the second conserved V-encoded cysteine up to the conserved J-encoded phenylalanine. The earlier analysis of 500 to 600 of the donors excluded sequences that lacked an unambiguous match to a single V gene segment. An earlier analysis of 587 of the donors called V segments functional above 56.7% productive rearrangements and segregating when the between-donor standard deviation exceeded 5%. A statistical classification framework was built for diagnosing cytomegalovirus status from the catalog of TCR beta chain sequences. A later analysis assigned V and J genes by comparing TCR nucleotide sequences with IMGT/GENE-DB human TR gene sequences. The TCRdist pipeline was used in a later analysis to assign CDR3 sequences and most-parsimonious VDJ recombination scenarios. In a later analysis, each TCR beta chain was defined by its CDR3 amino acid sequence together with its V-gene family, and reads lacking a unique V-gene family were excluded. In a later analysis, 500 to 700 highly shared, low-generation-probability nucleotide sequences were removed to address suspected cross-contamination and a sequencing artifact. For each public chain, a later analysis derived a clonal expansion index from normalized ranks of inferred template counts within each repertoire. In a later analysis, generation probabilities were computed using a VDJ recombination model fitted to out-of-frame rearrangements, and the results were checked against IGoR. In a later analysis, TCR-TCR, TCR-HLA and TCR-CMV co-occurrence was scored with hypergeometric tests, and a repertoire-size bias correction was applied to TCR pairs. In a later analysis, false discovery rates were estimated by permuting HLA or CMV assignments 20 times. In a later analysis, co-occurring TCRs were grouped using DBSCAN, and TCRdist sequence similarity was added for clustering within HLA-allele-positive subsets. Repertoires with fewer than 30,000 or more than 120,000 public chains were left out of co-occurrence clustering, as were several repertoires with anomalous nucleotide sharing. Held by TCRdb, this immuneACCESS table contains in-frame sequences only and omits some clones. Under half of the omission traces to an unresolved V gene where checked; the cause of the rest is unknown. V, J and clone size derive from that table, while D and trimming were established from the DNA sequence. This sample comprises fewer than 200,000 clones, 79% of them detected only once. The leading ten clones occupy 0.69% of the sample.

The cohort was made up of roughly 670 healthy bone marrow donors. Cohort members were all nominally healthy when sampled, although unrecorded immune exposures were likely present. The donor tested CMV seronegative, placing the donor among the roughly 340 seronegative members of the cohort. Every donor gave a peripheral blood sample, and the peripheral blood mononuclear cells from that sample were used for TCR beta sequencing. The Qiagen DNeasy Blood Extraction Kit was used to extract genomic DNA from the blood cell samples. The sequenced sample consisted of PBMCs. The receptor comes from a woman aged 40 to 50 in good health and CMV-seronegative. The sequence is built from TRBV30 and TRBJ2-1; the D segment could be TRBD2, given 6 matching bases. The nucleotide sequence reads as follows: TGTGCCTGGACCGGGGGTCCCTTGGGTAATGAGCAGTTCTTC. Translated, it reads CAWTGGPLGNEQFF.